This T cell receptor beta chain was captured in a study of OX40 agonist ivuxolimab in advanced cancers. Describing the broader study: Ivuxolimab, which targeted the costimulatory receptor OX40 (CD134), was an agonistic, fully human IgG2 monoclonal antibody. Intravenous ivuxolimab was administered to patients every 2 weeks at six dose levels: 0.01, 0.1, 0.3, 1.5, 3 and 10 mg/kg. Of the 50 to 55 patients in dose escalation, some 19 had hepatocellular carcinoma, some 15 had melanoma, 9 had renal cell carcinoma and 9 had head and neck cancer. The dose-escalation cohort was over 70% male with a mean age of roughly 62 years, ranging from roughly 23 to 90. Patients were allowed to have had prior anti-PD-1, anti-PD-L1 or anti-CTLA-4 therapy, and approximately 43% of the dose-escalation patients had previously received checkpoint inhibitors. Partial responses occurred in three dose-escalation patients: two with cutaneous melanoma and one with hepatocellular carcinoma. The purpose of peripheral TCRbeta sequencing was to test whether ivuxolimab changed TCR sequence diversity and led to clonal T-cell expansion. The paper describes the monotherapy dose-escalation part (N of about 52 patients) of the phase I trial of ivuxolimab.

The paper's findings and limits, for the study overall: Which antigens the clonally expanded peripheral T cells were specific for was not determined. Low levels of normalized T-cell clonal expansion were also seen in some nonresponding patients. At doses from 0.1 to 3.0 mg/kg, clonal expansion was seen in both CD4+ and CD8+ blood T cells between baseline and week 6. Partial responders in the 0.1-3.0 mg/kg groups had among the lowest normalized peripheral clonal expansion, especially among CD8+ T cells. After ivuxolimab, more expanded clones were found on average in CD8+ T cells than in CD4+ T cells.

For this clone: Its antigen specificity is not known. There are no base qualities to consult, and no much larger clone falls within one base.

For sequencing of the TCRbeta CDR3 region, genomic DNA was extracted from the sorted cells. TCRbeta CDR3 regions were sequenced using the immunoSEQ Assay. TCRdb stores this immuneACCESS table with in-frame sequences only. Part of the clones is absent; in the studies checked, under half of the shortfall reflects unresolved V genes, and no reason is known for the rest. The sample profile shows about 85,000 clones; about 86% of them were found once. Approximately 2% of the sample goes to the ten largest clones. The trial excluded patients who had a history of autoimmune disease or were on systemic immunosuppression. Peripheral blood for TCR sequencing was collected from all dose cohorts at baseline, on cycle 4 day 1, and on cycle 7 day 1. The samples were drawn from a first-in-human, open-label, multicenter phase I dose-escalation trial of ivuxolimab. Adults with locally advanced or metastatic melanoma, renal cell carcinoma, hepatocellular carcinoma or head and neck squamous cell carcinoma were enrolled in the trial. Before TCR sequencing, CD4+ T cells and CD8+ T cells were sorted from peripheral blood as separate populations.

This receptor was taken from an adult with an advanced solid tumor such as melanoma, head and neck, liver or kidney cancer. Here the sequenced sample was CD4+ or CD8+ T cells sorted from blood, taken in a trial of the OX40 agonist ivuxolimab.

This receptor carries the CDR3 CAISETEPDGELFF. The nucleotide sequence is TGTGCCATCAGTGAGACCGAGCCGGACGGGGAGCTGTTTTTT. The receptor chain draws on TRBV10-3 and TRBJ2-2; a confident D gene designation cannot be given. The CDR3 holds 14 amino acids from the cysteine to the phenylalanine. The entry retains the CDR3 DNA only, 42 bases that are in frame from base 1. The V end loses 2 bases and the J end loses 7 bases, and a stretch of 11 bases separates them. The germline V gene encodes CDR1 ENHRY and CDR2 SYGVKD.